This TCR beta chain was documented in a study of blood T cell repertoires in COVID-19. The overall study: Italy, Spain and the United States were the sources of the convalescent and acute COVID-19 samples.

J was trimmed by 2 bases and V by 2 bases; bases with no gene match: 6. The CDR3 sequence is 16 residues long. CDR1 GTSNPN and CDR2 SVGIG come from the germline V gene (reference sequence). Repertoires were generated with immunoSEQ multiplex PCR, while TCRdb's copy carries only in-frame clones and drops some. The table shows fewer than 200,000 clones, with approximately 90% occurring only once. This sequence joins TRBV30 and TRBJ1-6, with 7 bases that match TRBD1. Material: peripheral blood. The origin of this receptor is a man between 60 and 75 years old with acute or convalescent COVID-19. This chain's CDR3 is CAWSTGTAPYNSPLHF. CDR3 DNA: TGTGCCTGGAGTACCGGGACAGCACCCTATAATTCACCCCTCCACTTT.